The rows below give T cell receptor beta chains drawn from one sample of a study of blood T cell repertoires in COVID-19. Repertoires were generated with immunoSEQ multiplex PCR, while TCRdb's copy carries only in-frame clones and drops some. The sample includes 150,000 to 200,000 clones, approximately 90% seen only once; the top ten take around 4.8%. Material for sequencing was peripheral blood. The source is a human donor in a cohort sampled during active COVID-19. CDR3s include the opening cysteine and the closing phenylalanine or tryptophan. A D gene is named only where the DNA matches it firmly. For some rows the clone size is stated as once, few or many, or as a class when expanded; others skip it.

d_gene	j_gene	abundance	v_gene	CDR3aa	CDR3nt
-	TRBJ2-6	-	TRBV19	CASSISLTPGANVLTF	TGTGCCAGTAGTATAAGCCTCACCCCTGGGGCCAACGTCCTGACTTTC
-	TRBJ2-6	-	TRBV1	CTSSQDLRGNGANVLTF	TGCACCAGCAGCCAAGATCTGAGGGGGAATGGGGCCAACGTCCTGACTTTC
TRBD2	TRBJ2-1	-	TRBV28	CASTSVLAGGYYNEQFF	TGTGCCAGCACCTCGGTTCTAGCGGGAGGGTATTACAATGAGCAGTTCTTC
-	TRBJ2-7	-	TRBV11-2	CASSLAAGVYEQYF	TGTGCCAGCAGCTTAGCGGCAGGGGTCTACGAGCAGTACTTC
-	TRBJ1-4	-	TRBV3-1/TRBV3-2	CASSQGLAGINEKLFF	TGTGCCAGCAGCCAAGGACTGGCAGGGATTAATGAAAAACTGTTTTTT
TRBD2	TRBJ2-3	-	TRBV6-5	CASKPSGGSGDTQYF	TGTGCCAGCAAACCGAGTGGCGGGAGTGGAGATACGCAGTATTTT
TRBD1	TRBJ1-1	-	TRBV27	CASSGDRVNTEAFF	TGTGCCAGCAGTGGGGACAGGGTGAACACTGAAGCTTTCTTT
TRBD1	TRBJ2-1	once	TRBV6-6	CASSWANDRAYNEQFF	TGTGCCAGCAGTTGGGCGAATGACAGGGCCTACAATGAGCAGTTCTTC
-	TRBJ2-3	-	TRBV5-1	CASSLEQGGSPGDTQYF	TGCGCCAGCAGCTTGGAACAGGGTGGTAGCCCAGGAGATACGCAGTATTTT
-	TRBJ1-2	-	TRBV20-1	CSAQLYGYTF	TGCAGTGCTCAACTCTATGGCTACACCTTC
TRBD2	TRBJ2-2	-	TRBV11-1	CASSPGLATNTGELFF	TGTGCCAGCAGCCCAGGACTAGCGACAAACACCGGGGAGCTGTTTTTT
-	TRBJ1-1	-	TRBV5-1	CASSFGQGSTEAFF	TGCGCCAGCAGCTTCGGGCAGGGGAGCACTGAAGCTTTCTTT
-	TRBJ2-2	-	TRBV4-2	CASSQVRTAGELFF	TGTGCCAGCAGCCAAGTCCGTACGGCCGGGGAGCTGTTTTTT
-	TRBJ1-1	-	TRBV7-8	CASRKGENTEAFF	TGTGCCAGCAGGAAAGGAGAGAACACTGAAGCTTTCTTT
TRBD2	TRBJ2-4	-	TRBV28	CASRTAGGTKNIQYF	TGTGCCAGCAGAACAGCGGGGGGAACCAAAAACATTCAGTACTTC
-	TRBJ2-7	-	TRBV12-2	CAFETLQISSYEQYF	TGTGCATTCGAGACACTGCAGATTAGCTCCTACGAGCAGTACTTC
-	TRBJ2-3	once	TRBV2	CASTRGTITDTQYF	TGTGCCAGTACCCGCGGGACGATCACAGATACGCAGTATTTT
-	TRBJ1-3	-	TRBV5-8	CASSLADIGNTIYF	TGTGCCAGCAGCTTGGCTGACATCGGAAACACCATATATTTT
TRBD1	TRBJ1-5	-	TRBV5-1	CASSPGQGPNQPQHF	TGCGCCAGCAGCCCCGGACAGGGCCCCAATCAGCCCCAGCATTTT
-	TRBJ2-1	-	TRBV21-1	CASSKVISRSGGAHEQFF	TGTGCCAGCAGCAAAGTTATATCGCGGAGCGGGGGGGCCCATGAGCAGTTCTTC
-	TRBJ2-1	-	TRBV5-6	CASSLTAFFSYNEQFF	TGTGCCAGCAGCCTGACAGCCTTTTTCAGTTACAATGAGCAGTTCTTC
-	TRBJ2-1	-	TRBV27	CASSLREWGEQFF	TGTGCCAGCAGTTTACGGGAGTGGGGTGAGCAGTTCTTC
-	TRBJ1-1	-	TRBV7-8	CASSLAPSTEAFF	TGTGCCAGCAGCTTAGCGCCGAGTACTGAAGCTTTCTTT
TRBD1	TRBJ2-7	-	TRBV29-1	CSVGQGSYEQYF	TGCAGCGTGGGACAGGGGTCCTACGAGCAGTACTTC
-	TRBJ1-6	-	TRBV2	CATKTALNSPLHF	TGTGCCACAAAAACAGCTCTTAATTCACCCCTCCACTTT
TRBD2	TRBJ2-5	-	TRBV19	CASSRGQGLASVETQYF	TGTGCCAGTAGCCGAGGCCAGGGACTAGCTTCGGTAGAGACCCAGTACTTC
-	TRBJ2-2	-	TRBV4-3	CASSIEIVSSGRANTGELFF	TGCGCCAGCAGTATAGAGATTGTTTCCAGCGGGCGCGCGAACACCGGGGAGCTGTTTTTT
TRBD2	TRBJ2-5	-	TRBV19	CASSGEGTLTQYF	TGTGCCAGTAGTGGGGAGGGGACGCTGACCCAGTACTTC
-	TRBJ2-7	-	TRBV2	CASSWGSIAGYEQYF	TGTGCCAGCAGCTGGGGTTCAATCGCGGGGTACGAGCAGTACTTC
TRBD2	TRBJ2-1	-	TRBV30	CAWRPNIQRGAYNEQFF	TGTGCCTGGAGACCAAACATCCAGCGGGGGGCTTATAATGAGCAGTTCTTC
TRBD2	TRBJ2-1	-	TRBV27	CASSLTSGDNEQFF	TGTGCCAGCAGTTTGACTAGCGGGGACAATGAGCAGTTCTTC
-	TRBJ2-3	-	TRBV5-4	CASSLDRALGHTQYF	TGTGCCAGCAGCTTGGACAGGGCCCTCGGCCATACGCAGTATTTT
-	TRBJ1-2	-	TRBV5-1	CASSLYSRGRGNYGYTF	TGCGCCAGCAGCTTATACAGTCGCGGTAGGGGCAACTATGGCTACACCTTC
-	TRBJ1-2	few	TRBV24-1	CATSDTDFYGYTF	TGTGCCACCAGTGATACGGACTTCTATGGCTACACCTTC
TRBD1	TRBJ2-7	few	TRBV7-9	CACSGTGRSYEQYF	TGTGCCTGTTCCGGGACAGGGCGGTCCTACGAGCAGTACTTC
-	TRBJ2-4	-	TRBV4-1	CASSQAGIQNIQYF	TGCGCCAGCAGCCAGGCCGGGATCCAAAACATTCAGTACTTC
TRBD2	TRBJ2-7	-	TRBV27	CASSLSRASGSPYEQYF	TGTGCCAGCAGTTTATCGAGGGCTAGCGGGAGTCCCTACGAGCAGTACTTC
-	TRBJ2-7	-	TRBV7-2	CASSLVWGGGYEQYF	TGTGCCAGCAGCTTAGTATGGGGGGGCGGTTACGAGCAGTACTTC
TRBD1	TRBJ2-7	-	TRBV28	CASTPGQGSYEQYF	TGTGCCAGCACCCCGGGACAGGGGTCCTACGAGCAGTACTTC
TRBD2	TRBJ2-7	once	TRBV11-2	CASSLGGGSSYEQYF	TGTGCCAGCAGCTTAGGTGGCGGGAGCTCCTACGAGCAGTACTTC
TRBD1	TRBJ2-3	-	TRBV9	CASSVGTGKSGTDTQYF	TGTGCCAGCAGCGTTGGGACAGGGAAGTCTGGAACAGATACGCAGTATTTT
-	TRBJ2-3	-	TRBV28	CASSLSPGSNTDTQYF	TGTGCCAGCAGTTTATCACCGGGATCGAACACAGATACGCAGTATTTT
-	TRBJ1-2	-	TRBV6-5	CASTLTRGIAYGYTF	TGTGCCAGCACTTTAACCCGGGGTATCGCCTATGGCTACACCTTC
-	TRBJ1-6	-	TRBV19	CASSIQQGYSPLHF	TGTGCCAGTAGTATCCAGCAGGGCTATTCACCCCTCCACTTT
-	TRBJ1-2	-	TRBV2	CASGAGVRNHTF	TGTGCCAGCGGGGCAGGGGTTAGGAACCACACCTTC
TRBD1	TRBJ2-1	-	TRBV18	CASSRGDRRSDEQFF	TGTGCCAGCTCACGAGGGGACAGGAGGAGTGATGAGCAGTTCTTC
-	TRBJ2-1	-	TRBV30	CAWSVGGGGYNEQFF	TGTGCCTGGAGTGTAGGAGGAGGTGGCTACAATGAGCAGTTCTTC
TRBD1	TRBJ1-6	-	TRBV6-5	CASRTGSSYNSPLHF	TGTGCCAGCAGGACAGGGTCCTCTTATAATTCACCCCTCCACTTT
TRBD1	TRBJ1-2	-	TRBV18	CASSLPTGIHYGYTF	TGTGCCAGCTCACTCCCGACAGGGATCCACTATGGCTACACCTTC
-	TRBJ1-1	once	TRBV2	CASSGDRGTEAFF	TGTGCCAGCAGTGGAGACCGCGGCACTGAAGCTTTCTTT
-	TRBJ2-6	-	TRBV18	CASSPARSGANVLTF	TGTGCCAGCTCACCCGCGCGCTCTGGGGCCAACGTCCTGACTTTC
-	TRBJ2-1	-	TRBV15	CATSVGYNEQFF	TGTGCCACCAGTGTCGGGTACAATGAGCAGTTCTTC
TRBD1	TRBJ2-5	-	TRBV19	CASRGATGGGETQYF	TGTGCCAGTAGGGGGGCAACAGGGGGCGGAGAGACCCAGTACTTC
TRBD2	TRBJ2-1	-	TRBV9	CASSVTGTSVPNEQFF	TGTGCCAGCAGCGTAACCGGGACTAGCGTTCCCAATGAGCAGTTCTTC